The next 15 T cell receptor beta chains were all read from a single sample in a study of blood T cell repertoires in COVID-19. Some clones are missing from TCRdb's copy, which holds only in-frame ones; the method was immunoSEQ multiplex PCR. This repertoire shows 300,000 to 450,000 clones, 75% to 90% found once; its top ten account for 1%. The sample comprised PBMCs or T cells enriched from blood (not recorded which). The source is a man aged 18 to 30 who had recovered from COVID-19.

The chain has TRBV25-1 and TRBJ1-2; 7 positions agree with TRBD1. CDR1 MGHDK and CDR2 SYGVNS come from the germline V gene. The CDR3 length is 12 residues. J was trimmed by 5 bases and V by 4 bases; bases with no gene match: 1. The CDR3 nucleotides read TGTGCCAGCAGTGCACAGGGGTATGGCTACACCTTC. This gives the protein CASSAQGYGYTF.

The genes are TRBV27 and TRBJ2-1; possibly TRBD2 for D (5 bases). The CDR3 contains 15 residues. Germline V gives CDR1 MNHEY, CDR2 SMNVEV (reference sequence). V lost 0 bases and J 5 bases, leaving 11 bases between the germline ends. The CDR3 region has the DNA TGTGCCAGCAGTTTATCGAACCGGGGTAACAATGAGCAGTTCTTC. This codes for CASSLSNRGNNEQFF.

The genes are TRBV7-8 and TRBJ1-1; D not certain. The ends were cut back, 6 bases at V and 1 base at J, with 9 bases in the middle. The CDR3 runs 13 residues. Looked up from germline, CDR1 is SGHVS and CDR2 is FQNEAQ. This CDR3 is CASSPAGNTEAFF. DNA of the CDR3: TGTGCCAGCAGTCCCGCGGGGAACACTGAAGCTTTCTTT.

The rearrangement links TRBV9 to TRBJ2-3, with 10 bases that match TRBD2. Looked up from germline, CDR1 is SGDLS and CDR2 is YYNGEE. This CDR3 has 15 residues. V dropped 3 bases and J dropped 6; count of bases not matched to a gene: 7. Here the CDR3 reads CASSALAGRGDTQYF. The CDR3 DNA reads as TGTGCCAGCAGCGCACTAGCGGGACGGGGGGATACGCAGTATTTT.

The V gene is TRBV28, the J gene TRBJ2-6; 8 bases are shared with TRBD1. The germline V gene has CDR1 MDHEN and CDR2 SYDVKM. V dropped 6 bases and J dropped 2; count of bases not matched to a gene: 12. CDR3 length: 18 residues. This CDR3 is CASRNRGVGLTGANVLTF. In DNA, the CDR3 is TGTGCCAGCAGGAACAGGGGGGTAGGGTTAACTGGGGCCAACGTCCTGACTTTC. The full variable domain, rest sourced from reference TRBV28 and TRBJ2-6, is DVKVTQSSRYLVKRTGEKVFLECVQDMDHENMFWYRQDPGLGLRLIYFSYDVKMKEKGDIPEGYSVSREKKERFSLILESASTNQTSMYLCASRNRGVGLTGANVLTFGAGSRLTVL.

This clone occurred many times. The V call is TRBV3-1 (or the pseudogene TRBV3-2), the J call TRBJ1-1; TRBD1 is a possible D gene (5 bases). The V gene lost 1 base and the J gene lost 7 bases, with 10 bases spanning the gap. The CDR3 has 13 residues. Germline assignment: CDR1 LGHDT and CDR2 YNNKEL (reference sequence). The CDR3 DNA is TGTGCCAGCAGCCAAGGAATCGGGGGTGAAGCTTTCTTT. Translation gives CASSQGIGGEAFF.

This chain connects TRBV6-7 to TRBJ1-5; 7 nucleotides agree with TRBD1. Being an ORF, TRBV6-7 has a function that is uncertain. J was trimmed by 6 bases and V by 4 bases; bases with no gene match: 12. This CDR3 contains 16 residues. DNA of the CDR3: TGTGCCAGCAGTTCCCTAGACAGGGTAATTTGTCAGCCCCAGCATTTT. It is translated as CASSSLDRVICQPQHF.

The V and J genes are TRBV7-9 and TRBJ1-2, with TRBD1 matching 11 bases. This CDR3 contains 14 residues. V was clipped by 2 bases and J by 8 bases; unmatched bases: 4. Germline values: CDR1 SEHNR, CDR2 FQNEAQ (reference sequence). In nucleotides, the CDR3 is TGTGCCAGCAGCTTACAGGGACAGGGGGACGGCTACACCTTC. This codes for CASSLQGQGDGYTF.

The J gene is TRBJ2-1, the V gene TRBV15; 8 bases align to TRBD2. The CDR3 totals 16 residues. From germline, CDR1 is LNHNV and CDR2 YYDKDF (reference sequence). J gave up 0 bases and V 8 bases, and 9 bases lay outside the gene matches. CDR3 in amino acids: CATAHLSGSSYNEQFF. The CDR3 region has the DNA TGTGCCACCGCGCACCTGAGCGGGAGCTCCTACAATGAGCAGTTCTTC. Full variable domain (rest looked up from reference TRBV15 and TRBJ2-1): DAMVIQNPRYQVTQFGKPVTLSCSQTLNHNVMYWYQQKSSQAPKLLFHYYDKDFNNEADTPDNFQSRRPNTSFCFLDIRSPGLGDTAMYLCATAHLSGSSYNEQFFGPGTRLTVL.

V and J are TRBV5-4 and TRBJ2-7; 7 bases agree with TRBD2. Germline loops: CDR1 SGHNT, CDR2 YYREEE (reference sequence). Germline trimming cut 4 bases from V and 5 bases from J; bases unmatched to any gene: 9. The CDR3 runs to 14 residues. CDR3 DNA: TGTGCCAGCAGCACGGGACTAAGAGGTGACGAGCAGTACTTC. This gives the protein CASSTGLRGDEQYF.

The gene calls are TRBV5-1 and TRBJ2-3; TRBD1 agrees at 7 bases. After removal of 4 bases from V and 3 bases from J, the junction contained 5 bases not matched to a gene. This CDR3 contains 14 residues. Germline values: CDR1 SGHRS, CDR2 YFSETQ. CDR3 DNA: TGCGCCAGCAGCCCTGGACAGGTAACAGATACGCAGTATTTT. It encodes CASSPGQVTDTQYF. The full variable domain, in which reference TRBV5-1 and TRBJ2-3 provide the parts outside the CDR3, is KAGVTQTPRYLIKTRGQQVTLSCSPISGHRSVSWYQQTPGQGLQFLFEYFSETQRNKGNFPGRFSGRQFSNSRSEMNVSTLELGDSALYLCASSPGQVTDTQYFGPGTRLTVL.

V usage is TRBV6-5 and J usage is TRBJ2-2, with TRBD2 identical over 8 bases. The CDR3 runs 14 residues. With 7 bases clipped from V and 4 bases from J, the junction kept 5 bases outside the gene matches. CDR1 is MNHEY and CDR2 is SVGAGI in the germline V gene. This CDR3 is CASNRLAGTGELFF. The CDR3 DNA reads as TGTGCCAGCAACCGGCTAGCGGGCACCGGGGAGCTGTTTTTT.

The V gene is TRBV7-2, the J gene TRBJ2-7; a weak D match, TRBD2 (5 bases). The V and J ends lost 2 bases and 4 bases respectively, with 18 bases between them. This CDR3 contains 16 residues. The germline V gene has CDR1 SGHTA and CDR2 FQGNSA. The CDR3 spells CASSLHGIPGLYEQYF. DNA of the CDR3: TGTGCCAGCAGCTTACATGGGATCCCGGGATTGTACGAGCAGTACTTC.

This clone turned up a few times. V and J are TRBV7-2 and TRBJ2-2; D possibly corresponds to TRBD1 (5 bases). CDR1 SGHTA and CDR2 FQGNSA come from the germline V gene. V shed 5 bases and J shed 5 bases, with 18 bases lying between them. The CDR3 loop spans 16 amino acids. The CDR3 reads CASSPLGRVRTGELFF. The CDR3 bases are TGTGCCAGCAGCCCCTTAGGCAGGGTGCGAACCGGGGAGCTGTTTTTT.

The chain employs TRBV3-1 (or the pseudogene TRBV3-2) and TRBJ2-6; maybe TRBD2 (6 bases). V was cut by 0 bases and J by 0 bases, with 9 bases left in between. CDR3 length equals 17 residues. Germline V gene data show CDR1 as LGHDT and CDR2 as YNNKEL (reference sequence). The CDR3 sequence: CASSQDLGGSGANVLTF. The CDR3, as DNA: TGTGCCAGCAGCCAAGATCTGGGGGGCTCTGGGGCCAACGTCCTGACTTTC.